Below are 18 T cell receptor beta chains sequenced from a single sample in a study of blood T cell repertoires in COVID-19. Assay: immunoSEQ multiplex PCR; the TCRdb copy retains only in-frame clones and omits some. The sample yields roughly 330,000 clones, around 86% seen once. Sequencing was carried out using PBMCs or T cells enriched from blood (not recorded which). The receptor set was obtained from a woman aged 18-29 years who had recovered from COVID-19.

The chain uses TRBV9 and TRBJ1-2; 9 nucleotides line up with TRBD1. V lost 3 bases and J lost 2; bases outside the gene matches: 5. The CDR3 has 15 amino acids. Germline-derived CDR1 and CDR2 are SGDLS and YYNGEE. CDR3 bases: TGTGCCAGCAGCGCGGGACAGGGAGCCAACTATGGCTACACCTTC. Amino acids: CASSAGQGANYGYTF.

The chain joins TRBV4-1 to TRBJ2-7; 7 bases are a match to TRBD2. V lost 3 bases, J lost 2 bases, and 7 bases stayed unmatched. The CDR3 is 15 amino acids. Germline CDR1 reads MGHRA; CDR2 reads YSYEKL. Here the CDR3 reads CASSHSERGAYEQYF. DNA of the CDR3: TGCGCCAGCAGCCATTCAGAACGGGGGGCCTACGAGCAGTACTTC.

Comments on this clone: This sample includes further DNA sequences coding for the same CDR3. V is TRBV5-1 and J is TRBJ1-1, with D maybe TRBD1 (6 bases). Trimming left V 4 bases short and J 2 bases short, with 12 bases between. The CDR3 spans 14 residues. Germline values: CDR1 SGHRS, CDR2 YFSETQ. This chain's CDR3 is CASSPRTVNTEAFF. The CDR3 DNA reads TGCGCCAGCAGCCCGAGGACAGTAAACACTGAAGCTTTCTTT. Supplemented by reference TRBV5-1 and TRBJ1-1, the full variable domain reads KAGVTQTPRYLIKTRGQQVTLSCSPISGHRSVSWYQQTPGQGLQFLFEYFSETQRNKGNFPGRFSGRQFSNSRSEMNVSTLELGDSALYLCASSPRTVNTEAFFGQGTRLTVV.

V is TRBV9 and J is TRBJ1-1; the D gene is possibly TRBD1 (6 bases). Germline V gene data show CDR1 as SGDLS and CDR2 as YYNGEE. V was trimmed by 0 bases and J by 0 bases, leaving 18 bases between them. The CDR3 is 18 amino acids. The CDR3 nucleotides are TGTGCCAGCAGCGTAGCTATTTCGACAGGCCCGGTGAACACTGAAGCTTTCTTT. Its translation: CASSVAISTGPVNTEAFF.

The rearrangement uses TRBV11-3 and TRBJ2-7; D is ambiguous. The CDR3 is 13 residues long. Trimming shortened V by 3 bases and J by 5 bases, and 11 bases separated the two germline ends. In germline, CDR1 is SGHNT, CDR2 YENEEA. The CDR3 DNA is TGTGCCAGCAGCTTCTCAAATGGCCACGAGCAGTACTTC. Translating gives CASSFSNGHEQYF.

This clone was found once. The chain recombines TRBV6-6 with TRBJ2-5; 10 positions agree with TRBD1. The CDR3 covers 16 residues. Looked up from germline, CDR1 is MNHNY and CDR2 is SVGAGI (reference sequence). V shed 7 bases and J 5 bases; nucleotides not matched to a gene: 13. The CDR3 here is CASTFVLTGGRETQYF. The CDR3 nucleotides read TGTGCCAGCACCTTTGTTCTGACAGGGGGCCGGGAGACCCAGTACTTC.

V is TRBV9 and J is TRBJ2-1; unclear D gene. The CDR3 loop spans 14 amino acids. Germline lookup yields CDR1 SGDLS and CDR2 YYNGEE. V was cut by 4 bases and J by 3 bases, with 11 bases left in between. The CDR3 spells CASSPWASYNEQFF. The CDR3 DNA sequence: TGTGCCAGCAGCCCCTGGGCCAGCTACAATGAGCAGTTCTTC.

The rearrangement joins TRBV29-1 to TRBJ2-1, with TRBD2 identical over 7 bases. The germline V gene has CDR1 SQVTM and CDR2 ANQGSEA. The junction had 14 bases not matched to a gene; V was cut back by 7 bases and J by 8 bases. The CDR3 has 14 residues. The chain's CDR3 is CSATSGGNLHEQFF. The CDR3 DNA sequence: TGCAGCGCCACCTCCGGGGGGAATTTGCATGAGCAGTTCTTC.

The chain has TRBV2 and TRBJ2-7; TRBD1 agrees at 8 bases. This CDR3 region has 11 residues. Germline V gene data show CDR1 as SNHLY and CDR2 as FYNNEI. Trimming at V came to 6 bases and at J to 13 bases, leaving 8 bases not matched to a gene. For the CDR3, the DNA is TGTGCCAGCAGGGGACAGGTCGAAATTTACTTC. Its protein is CASRGQVEIYF.

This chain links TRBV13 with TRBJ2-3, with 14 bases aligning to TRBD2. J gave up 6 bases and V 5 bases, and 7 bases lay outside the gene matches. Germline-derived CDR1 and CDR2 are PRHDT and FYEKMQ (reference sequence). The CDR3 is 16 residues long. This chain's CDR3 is CASSPGTSGGLDTQYF. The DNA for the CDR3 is TGTGCCAGCAGCCCTGGGACTAGCGGGGGTTTGGATACGCAGTATTTT.

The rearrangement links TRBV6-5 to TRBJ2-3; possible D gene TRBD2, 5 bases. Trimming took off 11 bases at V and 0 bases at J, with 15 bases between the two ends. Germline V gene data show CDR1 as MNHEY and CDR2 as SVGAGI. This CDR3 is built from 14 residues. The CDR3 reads CAANPGISTDTQYF. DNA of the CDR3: TGTGCCGCTAACCCCGGGATTAGCACAGATACGCAGTATTTT.

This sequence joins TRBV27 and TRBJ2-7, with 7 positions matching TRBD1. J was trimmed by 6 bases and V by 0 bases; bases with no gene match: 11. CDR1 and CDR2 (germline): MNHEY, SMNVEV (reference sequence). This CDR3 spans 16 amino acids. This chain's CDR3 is CASSLSWGQISLEQYF. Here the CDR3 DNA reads TGTGCCAGCAGTTTATCGTGGGGACAGATCTCCCTCGAGCAGTACTTC.

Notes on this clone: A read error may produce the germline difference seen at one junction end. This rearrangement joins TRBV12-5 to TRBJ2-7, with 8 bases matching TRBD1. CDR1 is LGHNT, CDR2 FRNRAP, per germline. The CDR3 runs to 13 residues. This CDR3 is CAGGLGTGREQYF. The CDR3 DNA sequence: TGTGCTGGTGGTTTGGGGACAGGTCGCGAGCAGTACTTC. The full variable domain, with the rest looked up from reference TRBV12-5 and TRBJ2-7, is DARVTQTPRHKVTEMGQEVTMRCQPILGHNTVFWYRQTMMQGLELLAYFRNRAPLDDSGMPKDRFSAEMPDATLATLKIQPSEPRDSAVYFCAGGLGTGREQYFGPGTRLTVT.

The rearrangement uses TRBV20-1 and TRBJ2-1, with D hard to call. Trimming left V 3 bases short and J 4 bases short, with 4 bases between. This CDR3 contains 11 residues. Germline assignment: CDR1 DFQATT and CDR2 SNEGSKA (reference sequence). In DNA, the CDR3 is TGCAGTGCTAGCCTGTACAATGAGCAGTTCTTC. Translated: CSASLYNEQFF.

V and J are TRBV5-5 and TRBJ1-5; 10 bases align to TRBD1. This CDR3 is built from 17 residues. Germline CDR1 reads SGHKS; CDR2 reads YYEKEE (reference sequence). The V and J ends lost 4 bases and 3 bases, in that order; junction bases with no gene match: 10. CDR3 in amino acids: CASSLLLTGGNNQPQHF. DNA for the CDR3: TGTGCCAGCAGCCTCCTGCTGACAGGGGGCAACAATCAGCCCCAGCATTTT.

CDR3 DNA sequence: TGTGCCAGCAGTTCACCGGGACAGAACACTGAAGCTTTCTTT. This gives the protein CASSSPGQNTEAFF. The rearrangement links TRBV3-1 (or the pseudogene TRBV3-2) to TRBJ1-1; a possible D gene is TRBD1 (6 bases). The germline V and J ends were trimmed by 6 bases and 1 base, with 12 bases remaining between them. Germline V gene lookup returns CDR1 LGHDT and CDR2 YNNKEL (reference sequence). This CDR3 is built from 14 residues.

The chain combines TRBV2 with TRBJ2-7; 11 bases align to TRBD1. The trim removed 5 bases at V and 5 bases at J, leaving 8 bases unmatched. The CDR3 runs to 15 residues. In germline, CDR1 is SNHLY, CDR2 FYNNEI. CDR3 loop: CASSQRTGGGHEQYF. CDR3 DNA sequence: TGTGCCAGCAGTCAGAGGACAGGGGGCGGCCACGAGCAGTACTTC.

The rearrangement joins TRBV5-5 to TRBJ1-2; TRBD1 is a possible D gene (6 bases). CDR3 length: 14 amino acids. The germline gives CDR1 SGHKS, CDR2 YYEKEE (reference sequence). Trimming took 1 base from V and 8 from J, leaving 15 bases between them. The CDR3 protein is CASSLPQGGVGYTF. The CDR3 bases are TGTGCCAGCAGCTTGCCACAGGGTGGGGTCGGCTACACCTTC. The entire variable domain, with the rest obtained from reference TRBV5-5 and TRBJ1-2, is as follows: DAGVTQSPTHLIKTRGQQVTLRCSPISGHKSVSWYQQVLGQGPQFIFQYYEKEERGRGNFPDRFSARQFPNYSSELNVNALLLGDSALYLCASSLPQGGVGYTFGSGTRLTVV.